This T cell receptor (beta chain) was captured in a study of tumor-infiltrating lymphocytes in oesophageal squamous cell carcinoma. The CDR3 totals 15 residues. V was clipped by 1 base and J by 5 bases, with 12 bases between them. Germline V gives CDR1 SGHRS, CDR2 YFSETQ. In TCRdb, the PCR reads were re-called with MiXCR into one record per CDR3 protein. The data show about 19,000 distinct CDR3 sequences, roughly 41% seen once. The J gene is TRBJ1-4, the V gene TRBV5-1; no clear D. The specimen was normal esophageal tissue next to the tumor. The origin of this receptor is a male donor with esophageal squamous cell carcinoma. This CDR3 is CASSLSGAENEKLFF. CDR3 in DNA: TGCGCCAGCAGCTTGTCGGGAGCTGAAAATGAAAAACTGTTTTTT.